The 20 T cell receptor beta chains in this list originate from one sample, sequenced in a study of identical twins. TCRdb reprocessed the 5' RACE reads via MiXCR and lists one record per CDR3 protein. The repertoire holds approximately 680,000 distinct CDR3 sequences, with around 7.5% as singletons. In addition, the sample was reused for a study of yellow fever vaccine responses in identical twins.

Sequenced sample: PBMCs. The source is a woman between 18 and 30 years old in good health.

The V and J genes are TRBV20-1 and TRBJ2-3, with D possibly TRBD1 on 6 matching bases. The CDR3 has 14 amino acids. CDR1 DFQATT and CDR2 SNEGSKA come from the germline V gene (reference sequence). V gave up 4 bases and J gave up 0 bases, with 11 bases separating them. The CDR3 region has the DNA TGCAGTGCTACCGGGACACTGAGCACAGATACGCAGTATTTT. As protein: CSATGTLSTDTQYF.

This clonotype was recorded a few times. V gene TRBV5-1 combines with J gene TRBJ1-2, with TRBD1 matching 12 bases. V was clipped by 3 bases and J by 6 bases; unmatched bases: 6. Germline V gives CDR1 SGHRS, CDR2 YFSETQ. The CDR3 has 15 residues. CDR3 region: CASSWDRGRADGYTF. In DNA, the CDR3 is TGCGCCAGCAGCTGGGACAGGGGGCGCGCGGATGGCTACACCTTC.

This chain uses TRBV2 with TRBJ1-5, with D possibly being TRBD1 (6 bases). The CDR3 sequence is 13 residues long. Germline V gene lookup returns CDR1 SNHLY and CDR2 FYNNEI. The V gene lost 8 bases and the J gene lost 5 bases, with 13 bases spanning the gap. CDR3 sequence: CASLQGLHQPQHF. DNA for the CDR3: TGTGCCAGCTTACAGGGTTTACATCAGCCCCAGCATTTT.

This clonotype appeared many times. DNA for the CDR3: TGTGCCAGCAGCATAGCGGGGGGGCCCCTCAATGAGCAGTTCTTC. Translated, it gives CASSIAGGPLNEQFF. This sequence joins TRBV12-3 or TRBV12-4 and TRBJ2-1; 11 bases line up with TRBD2. The length of the CDR3 is 15 residues. V lost 6 bases and J lost 6; bases outside the gene matches: 7.

This clonotype was counted a few times. V is TRBV5-1 and J is TRBJ1-1, with 8 bases matching TRBD1. The CDR3 sequence is 16 residues long. The trim removed 7 bases at V and 3 bases at J, leaving 14 bases unmatched. Germline V gene data show CDR1 as SGHRS and CDR2 as YFSETQ. As DNA, the CDR3 is TGCGCCAGCGCTTTCAACGGACAGGGTTTTGACACTGAAGCTTTCTTT. Protein sequence: CASAFNGQGFDTEAFF.

This clonotype occurred many times. The chain uses TRBV7-9 and TRBJ2-1; D is perhaps TRBD2 (6 bases). Trimming pared 1 base from V and 12 bases from J, leaving 13 bases between. This CDR3 is 13 amino acids long. Germline lookup yields CDR1 SEHNR and CDR2 FQNEAQ (reference sequence). The CDR3 bases are TGTGCCAGCAGCTTAGATGGCGGGGCAGGGCAGTTCTTC. It translates to CASSLDGGAGQFF.

The J gene is TRBJ2-1, the V gene TRBV5-5; D perhaps matches TRBD1 (6 bases). The CDR3 is 15 amino acids. V gave up 0 bases and J gave up 5 bases, with 12 bases separating them. Germline V lookup: CDR1 SGHKS, CDR2 YYEKEE (reference sequence). CDR3: CASSLARTENNEQFF. CDR3 DNA sequence: TGTGCCAGCAGCTTGGCCCGGACAGAGAACAATGAGCAGTTCTTC. Based on the CDR3 plus reference TRBV5-5 and TRBJ2-1, the full variable domain is DAGVTQSPTHLIKTRGQQVTLRCSPISGHKSVSWYQQVLGQGPQFIFQYYEKEERGRGNFPDRFSARQFPNYSSELNVNALLLGDSALYLCASSLARTENNEQFFGPGTRLTVL.

This rearrangement joins TRBV10-3 to TRBJ2-2; D remains unclear. The CDR3 has 15 amino acids. V was shortened by 0 bases and J by 4 bases, with 9 bases between the two germline ends. Germline values: CDR1 ENHRY, CDR2 SYGVKD. The CDR3 loop is CAISESSSFTGELFF. CDR3 coding DNA: TGTGCCATCAGTGAGTCGTCGAGCTTCACCGGGGAGCTGTTTTTT.

A few counts support this clonotype. The J gene is TRBJ2-7, the V gene TRBV20-1; unclear D gene. The germline V gene has CDR1 DFQATT and CDR2 SNEGSKA (reference sequence). The CDR3 length is 14 residues. Trimming removed 5 bases from V and 2 bases from J, with 16 bases in between. This CDR3 is CSARRPTMPYEQYV. The CDR3 DNA is TGCAGTGCTCGTAGACCCACCATGCCCTACGAGCAGTACGTC.

This clonotype occurred a few times. The chain uses TRBV29-1 and TRBJ2-1; D is possibly TRBD2 (6 bases). The CDR3 extends over 15 amino acids. The germline V gene encodes CDR1 SQVTM and CDR2 ANQGSEA. V lost 0 bases and J 3 bases, leaving 12 bases between the germline ends. CDR3 bases: TGCAGCGTTGAAGACCACGGGGGTAGCTACAATGAGCAGTTCTTC. It yields the protein CSVEDHGGSYNEQFF.

This clonotype has at least ten counts. This chain uses TRBV25-1 with TRBJ2-3; possibly TRBD1 or TRBD2 for D (5 bases each). CDR3 size: 11 residues. V dropped 8 bases and J dropped 6 bases, with 9 bases sitting between them. Germline V gene sequence: CDR1 MGHDK, CDR2 SYGVNS. CDR3 coding DNA: TGTGCCAGCGGGGGATTGGATACGCAGTATTTT. Encoded protein: CASGGLDTQYF.

This clonotype was counted between two and nine times. This chain connects TRBV2 to TRBJ1-2; D remains ambiguous. The CDR3 totals 11 residues. The ends were cut back, 4 bases at V and 8 bases at J, with 8 bases in the middle. Germline V lookup: CDR1 SNHLY, CDR2 FYNNEI. The CDR3 is CASSGGVGYTF. The DNA for the CDR3 is TGTGCCAGCAGTGGCGGTGTGGGCTACACCTTC.

J is TRBJ2-7 and V is TRBV28; no clear D. V was pared by 2 bases and J by 7 bases, with 15 bases between. Germline CDR1 and CDR2: MDHEN and SYDVKM. The CDR3 is 14 amino acids. The CDR3 sequence is CASSLGRPMWEQYF. The DNA of the CDR3 is TGTGCCAGCAGTTTAGGCAGGCCCATGTGGGAGCAGTACTTC.

The chain carries TRBV28 and TRBJ2-7; 7 nucleotides line up with TRBD1. This CDR3 spans 13 amino acids. V trimming: 6 bases; J trimming: 3 bases; junction bases outside the gene matches: 5. Germline CDR1 MDHEN, CDR2 SYDVKM. As DNA, the CDR3 is TGTGCCAGCAGGAGACAGGGTGACTACGAGCAGTACTTC. As protein: CASRRQGDYEQYF.

This clonotype was observed a few times. The J gene is TRBJ2-6, the V gene TRBV5-1, with D perhaps TRBD1 (5 bases). Germline CDR1 is SGHRS and CDR2 is YFSETQ. This CDR3 is built from 17 residues. Trimming removed 0 bases from V and 4 bases from J, with 14 bases in between. The CDR3 region has the DNA TGCGCCAGCAGCTTGGAGGGGAAGCACCGAGGGGCCAACGTCCTGACTTTC. Translated: CASSLEGKHRGANVLTF.

This clonotype was found many times. This chain joins TRBV12-3 or TRBV12-4 and TRBJ2-2, with D tentatively TRBD2 (5 bases). This CDR3 has 14 amino acids. The ends were cut back, 5 bases at V and 6 bases at J, with 13 bases in the middle. CDR3: CASSPAGGPGELFF. The CDR3 bases are TGTGCCAGCAGTCCCGCCGGAGGTCCCGGGGAGCTGTTTTTT.

The rearrangement uses TRBV10-3 and TRBJ2-1; unclear D gene. Per the germline V gene, CDR1 is ENHRY and CDR2 is SYGVKD. The CDR3 runs 11 residues. The germline V and J ends were trimmed by 10 bases and 6 bases, with 10 bases remaining between them. The CDR3 region is CATSHGNEQFF. CDR3 nucleotide sequence: TGTGCCACCTCCCATGGCAATGAGCAGTTCTTC.

This clonotype was detected ten times or more. The rearrangement joins TRBV5-1 to TRBJ2-7, with 7 bases matching TRBD2. The CDR3 loop spans 14 amino acids. Germline-derived CDR1 and CDR2 are SGHRS and YFSETQ. Losses at the gene ends were 4 bases for V and 3 bases for J; bases not matched to a gene: 7. CDR3 nucleotides: TGCGCCAGCAGCCCACGCCTAGCGGTCTACGAGCAGTACTTC. The encoded protein is CASSPRLAVYEQYF.

This chain links TRBV5-1 with TRBJ2-2, with D hard to call. Germline CDR1 SGHRS, CDR2 YFSETQ. The CDR3 runs to 16 residues. The V and J ends lost 4 bases and 5 bases respectively, with 18 bases between them. The CDR3 bases are TGCGCCAGCAGCGCCGCCCGGCCGTGGGTTACCGGGGAGCTGTTTTTT. The encoded protein is CASSAARPWVTGELFF.

The sample holds a few counts of this clonotype. The CDR3 region is CASSPGPENYGYTF. The CDR3 DNA sequence: TGTGCCAGCTCACCGGGGCCAGAAAACTATGGCTACACCTTC. The chain carries TRBV18 and TRBJ1-2; D may be TRBD1 (5 bases). The CDR3 has 14 residues. Germline loops: CDR1 KGHSH, CDR2 LQKENI. With 3 bases removed from V and 2 bases from J, the gap between germline ends came to 10 bases.